A single sample is the source of the 21 T cell receptor beta chains below, sequenced in a study of cytomegalovirus exposure and HLA in healthy donors. Vbeta (60) and Jbeta (13) primers were used in the PCR. TCRdb's copy holds only in-frame clones and misses some; the assay was immunoSEQ multiplex PCR. The sample comprises more than 85,000 clones, approximately 73% of which are singletons, and roughly 8% rests with the top ten. Sequenced input: PBMCs. These TCRs come from a man aged 35 to 55 in good health and CMV-seronegative.

This chain uses TRBV28 with TRBJ1-5; 7 positions agree with TRBD1. Germline V lookup: CDR1 MDHEN, CDR2 SYDVKM. V was pared by 4 bases and J by 6 bases, with 6 bases of the junction left unmatched. The CDR3 is 14 amino acids. CDR3 sequence: CASSSPTGTQPQHF. DNA for the CDR3: TGTGCCAGCAGTTCCCCGACAGGGACTCAGCCCCAGCATTTT.

This clone was observed a handful of times. The chain has TRBV7-2 and TRBJ2-5, with D maybe TRBD1 (6 bases). Per the germline V gene, CDR1 is SGHTA and CDR2 is FQGNSA. Trimming took 5 bases from V and 2 from J, leaving 18 bases between them. The CDR3 totals 16 residues. The CDR3 sequence: CASSGTRTVLQETQYF. For the CDR3, the DNA is TGTGCCAGCAGCGGAACCAGGACAGTTCTTCAAGAGACCCAGTACTTC.

The rearrangement links TRBV7-6 to TRBJ1-1, with 7 bases aligning to TRBD1. Germline CDR1 SGHVS, CDR2 FNYEAQ. This CDR3 comprises 14 residues. The V segment lost 1 base and the J segment 1 base; nucleotides outside the gene matches: 0. This chain's CDR3 is CASSLGQGNTEAFF. The CDR3 nucleotides are TGTGCCAGCAGCTTAGGACAGGGGAACACTGAAGCTTTCTTT.

Notes on this clone: One junction end does not reproduce the germline sequence, and a read error may be involved. This rearrangement joins TRBV7-9 to TRBJ1-2; D is ambiguous. The CDR3 totals 12 residues. Per the germline V gene, CDR1 is SEHNR and CDR2 is FQNEAQ (reference sequence). CDR3 coding DNA: TGTTCCAGCAGCTTCGGAGAGGGAATGGTCACCTTC. Translation gives CSSSFGEGMVTF.

The V gene is TRBV27, the J gene TRBJ2-7; the D gene is possibly TRBD1 (6 bases). The ends were cut back, 3 bases at V and 7 bases at J, with 10 bases in the middle. The CDR3 consists of 12 residues. Germline CDR1 is MNHEY and CDR2 is SMNVEV (reference sequence). The CDR3 nucleotides are TGTGCCAGCAGTTTCGCAGGGGTTGAGCAGTACTTC. Protein: CASSFAGVEQYF.

The chain recombines TRBV5-4 with TRBJ1-2; 11 bases fit TRBD1. This CDR3 has 15 amino acids. Germline V CDR1 and CDR2: SGHNT, YYREEE (reference sequence). V lost 0 bases and J lost 8; bases outside the gene matches: 6. The CDR3 reads CASSLDGQGAGGYTF. CDR3 DNA: TGTGCCAGCAGCTTGGACGGACAGGGGGCGGGAGGCTACACCTTC.

The chain couples TRBV5-1 to TRBJ2-1, with 12 bases lining up with TRBD2. The CDR3 extends over 16 amino acids. Germline assignment: CDR1 SGHRS and CDR2 YFSETQ. The trim removed 4 bases at V and 10 bases at J, leaving 12 bases unmatched. The CDR3 region has the DNA TGCGCCAGCAGCCTGCTGACTAGCGGGGGCAACGGGGAGCAGTTCTTC. This translates into CASSLLTSGGNGEQFF.

The CDR3 region has the DNA TGTGCCAGCAGCCAGGACAGGTTCTACAATGAGCAGTTCTTC. Translation gives CASSQDRFYNEQFF. V gene TRBV7-8 combines with J gene TRBJ2-1; 7 bases match TRBD1. Germline trimming cut 5 bases from V and 3 bases from J; bases unmatched to any gene: 4. This CDR3 is built from 14 residues. Per germline, CDR1 SGHVS and CDR2 FQNEAQ. The full variable domain, completed using reference TRBV7-8 and TRBJ2-1, is GAGVSQSPRYKVAKRGQDVALRCDPISGHVSLFWYQQALGQGPEFLTYFQNEAQLDKSGLPSDRFFAERPEGSVSTLKIQRTQQEDSAVYLCASSQDRFYNEQFFGPGTRLTVL.

The chain uses TRBV4-2 and TRBJ2-7; a possible D gene is TRBD1 (6 bases). Trimming took 5 bases from V and 4 from J, leaving 18 bases between them. Germline lookup yields CDR1 LGHNA and CDR2 YNFKEQ. The CDR3 is 15 amino acids. CDR3 sequence reads: CASSGTGSRGYEQYF. DNA of the CDR3: TGTGCCAGCAGCGGAACGGGGTCCAGGGGATACGAGCAGTACTTC.

The chain links TRBV7-9 to TRBJ2-2; D gene uncertain. V lost 1 base to trimming and J lost 3 bases, with 9 bases between them. Germline assignment: CDR1 SEHNR and CDR2 FQNEAQ (reference sequence). The CDR3 covers 15 residues. Here the CDR3 reads CASSLGLVDTGELFF. Written as DNA, the CDR3 is TGTGCCAGCAGCTTAGGGCTAGTCGACACCGGGGAGCTGTTTTTT.

This chain uses TRBV4-3 with TRBJ2-1; TRBD2 agrees at 8 bases. CDR3 length: 15 amino acids. Germline V gives CDR1 LGHNA, CDR2 YSLEER. With 0 bases clipped from V and 3 bases from J, the junction kept 1 base outside the gene matches. CDR3 loop: CASSQDSGVYNEQFF. The CDR3 nucleotides read TGCGCCAGCAGCCAAGATAGCGGGGTCTACAATGAGCAGTTCTTC.

With regard to this clone: A read error may produce the germline difference seen at one junction end. V gene TRBV5-4 combines with J gene TRBJ2-7, with 12 bases aligning to TRBD1. Germline values: CDR1 SGHNT, CDR2 YYREEE (reference sequence). The CDR3 consists of 12 residues. The CDR3 sequence is CASRDGTGGDLF. DNA of the CDR3: TGTGCCAGCAGGGACGGGACAGGGGGCGATCTCTTC.

The V and J genes are TRBV13 and TRBJ2-7, with no clear D. The germline V gene encodes CDR1 PRHDT and CDR2 FYEKMQ (reference sequence). The length of the CDR3 is 14 residues. Trimming took off 1 base at V and 0 bases at J, with 7 bases between the two ends. CDR3 DNA sequence: TGTGCCAGCAGCTTAGTAAAGAGCTCCTACGAGCAGTACTTC. Residues: CASSLVKSSYEQYF.

This clone has a handful of counts. The genes are TRBV5-6 and TRBJ1-2; 7 bases map to TRBD1. Germline CDR1 is SGHDT and CDR2 is YYEEEE. V lost 4 bases, J lost 8 bases, and 11 bases stayed unmatched. This CDR3 is 14 amino acids long. The CDR3 region has the DNA TGTGCCAGCAGCCTAACACGGACAGGCGGCGGCTACACCTTC. The encoded protein is CASSLTRTGGGYTF.

This clone was seen only once. J is TRBJ2-5 and V is TRBV14; 11 bases agree with TRBD2. The CDR3 is made up of 14 amino acids. CDR1 and CDR2 from the germline V gene are SGHDN and FVKESK. V was pared by 4 bases and J by 7 bases, with 5 bases of the junction left unmatched. The CDR3 here is CASSRLAGGGTQYF. In nucleotides, the CDR3 is TGTGCCAGCAGCCGCCTAGCGGGGGGAGGGACCCAGTACTTC.

This clone appeared a single time. The rearrangement joins TRBV7-8 to TRBJ1-2, with TRBD1 matching 11 bases. V shed 1 base and J 0 bases; nucleotides not matched to a gene: 10. This CDR3 region has 19 residues. Per germline, CDR1 SGHVS and CDR2 FQNEAQ. CDR3 nucleotides: TGTGCCAGCAGCTTAGGGTGGACAGGGGGCGTCTTGGCTAACTATGGCTACACCTTC. This gives the protein CASSLGWTGGVLANYGYTF.

The chain couples TRBV6-6 to TRBJ2-2, with 12 positions matching TRBD2. The CDR3 covers 15 residues. With V trimmed by 7 bases and J by 4 bases, 4 bases remained unmatched. Germline V gene sequence: CDR1 MNHNY, CDR2 SVGAGI (reference sequence). The CDR3, as DNA: TGTGCCAGCAATGTGGGACTAGCGGGCACCGGGGAGCTGTTTTTT. This codes for CASNVGLAGTGELFF.

This chain joins TRBV4-3 and TRBJ2-6; D is unclear. CDR1 and CDR2 (germline): LGHNA, YSLEER. This CDR3 region has 17 residues. The V end was cut by 0 bases, the J end by 0 bases, with 9 bases between. The CDR3: CASSQENPNSGANVLTF. The CDR3, as DNA: TGCGCCAGCAGCCAAGAGAATCCTAACTCTGGGGCCAACGTCCTGACTTTC.

J is TRBJ2-2 and V is TRBV7-6, with D possibly matching TRBD1 (6 bases). Germline V lookup: CDR1 SGHVS, CDR2 FNYEAQ. Trimming removed 5 bases at V and 4 bases at J, with 17 bases between. The CDR3 is 16 amino acids. The CDR3 bases are TGTGCCAGCAGCCCGATCCCCCGACAGGTCACCGGGGAGCTGTTTTTT. Translation: CASSPIPRQVTGELFF. Together with reference TRBV7-6 and TRBJ2-2, the CDR3 gives the full variable domain: GAGVSQSPRYKVTKRGQDVALRCDPISGHVSLYWYRQALGQGPEFLTYFNYEAQQDKSGLPNDRFSAERPEGSISTLTIQRTEQRDSAMYRCASSPIPRQVTGELFFGEGSRLTVL.

The chain combines TRBV19 with TRBJ2-7; 7 bases align to TRBD1. V gave up 5 bases and J gave up 10 bases; unmatched junction bases: 5. Germline CDR1 and CDR2: LNHDA and SQIVND (reference sequence). The CDR3 has 11 residues. CDR3 in DNA: TGTGCCAGTAGTGCTACAGGGGTACAGTACTTC. It specifies CASSATGVQYF.

This rearrangement joins TRBV11-2 to TRBJ2-7; the match to TRBD2 covers 8 bases. Unmatched junction bases numbered 3, after V lost 5 bases and J lost 6 bases. The CDR3 covers 12 residues. Germline-derived CDR1 and CDR2 are SGHAT and FQNNGV. The CDR3 region is CASSLGGAEQYF. The CDR3 DNA reads as TGTGCCAGCAGCCTCGGGGGGGCCGAGCAGTACTTC.